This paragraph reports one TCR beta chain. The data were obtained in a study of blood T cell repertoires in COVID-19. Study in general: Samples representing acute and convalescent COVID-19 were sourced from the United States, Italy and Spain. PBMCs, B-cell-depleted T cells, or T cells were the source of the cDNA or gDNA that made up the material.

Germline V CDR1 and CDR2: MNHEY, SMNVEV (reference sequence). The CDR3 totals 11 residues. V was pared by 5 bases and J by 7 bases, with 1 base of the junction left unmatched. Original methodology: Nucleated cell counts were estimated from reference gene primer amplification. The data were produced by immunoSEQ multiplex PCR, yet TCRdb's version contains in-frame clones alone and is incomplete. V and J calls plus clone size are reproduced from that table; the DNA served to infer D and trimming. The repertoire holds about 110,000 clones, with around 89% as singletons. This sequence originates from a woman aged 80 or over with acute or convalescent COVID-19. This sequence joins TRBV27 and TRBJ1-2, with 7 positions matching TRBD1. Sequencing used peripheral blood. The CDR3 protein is CASSDRVGYTF. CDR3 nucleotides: TGTGCCAGCAGTGACAGGGTTGGCTACACCTTC.